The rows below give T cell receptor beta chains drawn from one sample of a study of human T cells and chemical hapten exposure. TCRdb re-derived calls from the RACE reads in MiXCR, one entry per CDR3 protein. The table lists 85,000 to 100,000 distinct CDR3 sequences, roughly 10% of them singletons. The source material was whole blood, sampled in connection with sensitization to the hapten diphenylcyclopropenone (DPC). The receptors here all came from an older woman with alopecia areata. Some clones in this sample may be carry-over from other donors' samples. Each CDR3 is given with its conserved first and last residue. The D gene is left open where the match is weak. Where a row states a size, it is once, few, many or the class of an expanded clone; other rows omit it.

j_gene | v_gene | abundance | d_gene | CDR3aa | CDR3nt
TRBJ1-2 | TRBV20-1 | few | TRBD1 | CSARGTGGDYGYTF | TGCAGTGCTAGAGGGACAGGGGGCGACTATGGCTACACCTTC
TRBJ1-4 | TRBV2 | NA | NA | CASGSPGLEDEKLFF | TGTGCCAGCGGCTCACCTGGCCTGGAGGATGAAAAACTGTTTTTT
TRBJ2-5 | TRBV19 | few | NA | CASSIGTETQYF | TGTGCCAGTAGTATAGGTACAGAGACCCAGTACTTC
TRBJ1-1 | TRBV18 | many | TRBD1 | CASSRRQGDTEAFF | TGTGCCAGCTCACGTCGACAGGGGGACACTGAAGCTTTCTTT
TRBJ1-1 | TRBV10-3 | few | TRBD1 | CAIRPTGGGLDTEAFF | TGTGCCATCAGGCCGACAGGGGGCGGTTTGGACACTGAAGCTTTCTTT
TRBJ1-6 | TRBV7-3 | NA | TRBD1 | CASSADSTGSPLHF | TGTGCCAGCAGCGCTGACTCGACAGGGTCACCCCTCCACTTT
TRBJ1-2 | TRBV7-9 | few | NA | CASRHIRGGNYGYTF | TGTGCCAGCAGACACATCCGCGGGGGAAACTATGGCTACACCTTC
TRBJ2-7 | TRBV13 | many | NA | CASSPPRARREQYF | TGTGCCAGCAGCCCGCCGCGGGCCCGCAGGGAGCAGTACTTC
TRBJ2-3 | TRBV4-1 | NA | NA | CASSQVLADTQYF | TGCGCCAGCAGCCAAGTACTCGCAGATACGCAGTATTTT
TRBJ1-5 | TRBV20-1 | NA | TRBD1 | CSAAGQGTSNQPQHF | TGCAGTGCTGCGGGACAGGGAACGAGCAATCAGCCCCAGCATTTT
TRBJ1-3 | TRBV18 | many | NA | CASSPLTGSGNTIYF | TGTGCCAGCTCACCACTTACAGGATCTGGAAACACCATATATTTT
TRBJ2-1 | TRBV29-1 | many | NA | CSVEKGASYNEQFF | TGCAGCGTTGAAAAAGGTGCCAGCTACAATGAGCAGTTCTTC
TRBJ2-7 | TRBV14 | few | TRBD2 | CASSGPSGYEQYF | TGTGCCAGCAGTGGCCCTAGCGGATACGAGCAGTACTTC
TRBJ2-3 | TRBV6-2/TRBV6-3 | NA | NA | CASSYDGVTDTQYF | TGTGCCAGCAGTTACGACGGGGTCACAGATACGCAGTATTTT
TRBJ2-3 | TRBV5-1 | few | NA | CASAPLYGTSGDTQYF | TGCGCCAGCGCCCCGCTGTACGGGACAAGTGGGGATACGCAGTATTTT
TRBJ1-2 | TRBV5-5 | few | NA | CASSLQAGHNYGYTF | TGTGCCAGCAGCTTGCAAGCGGGGCATAACTATGGCTACACCTTC
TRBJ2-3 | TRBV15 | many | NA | CATSRNVGGPDTQYF | TGTGCCACCAGCCGAAATGTCGGGGGGCCAGATACGCAGTATTTT
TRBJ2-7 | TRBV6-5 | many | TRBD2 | CASSYGPAGSSYEQYF | TGTGCCAGCAGTTACGGTCCAGCGGGGAGCTCCTACGAGCAGTACTTC
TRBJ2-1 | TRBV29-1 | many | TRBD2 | CSSWRLAGGNNEQFF | TGCAGCTCGTGGAGACTAGCGGGGGGCAACAATGAGCAGTTCTTC
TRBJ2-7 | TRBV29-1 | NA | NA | CSARPGGHLGEQYF | TGCAGCGCAAGGCCCGGTGGGCACCTCGGGGAGCAGTACTTC
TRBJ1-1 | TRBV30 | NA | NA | CAWMDGQANTEAFF | TGTGCCTGGATGGACGGGCAGGCGAACACTGAAGCTTTCTTT
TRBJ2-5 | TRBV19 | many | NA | CASSIPFGEETQYF | TGTGCCAGTAGTATACCCTTTGGGGAAGAGACCCAGTACTTC
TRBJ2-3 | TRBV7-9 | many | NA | CASSLIGDTQYF | TGTGCCAGCAGCTTAATCGGAGATACGCAGTATTTT
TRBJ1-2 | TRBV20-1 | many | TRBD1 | CSAQEGQTLNYGYTF | TGCAGTGCGCAGGAGGGACAGACCCTTAACTATGGCTACACCTTC
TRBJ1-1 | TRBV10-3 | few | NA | CAISKAGTDTEAFF | TGTGCCATCAGTAAAGCCGGGACGGACACTGAAGCTTTCTTT
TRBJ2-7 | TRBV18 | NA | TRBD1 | CASSLGQGVNYEQYF | TGTGCCAGCTCACTTGGACAGGGGGTCAACTACGAGCAGTACTTC
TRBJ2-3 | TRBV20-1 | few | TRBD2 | CSARDRLAGRHTQYF | TGCAGTGCTAGAGATCGGCTAGCGGGGAGGCATACGCAGTATTTT
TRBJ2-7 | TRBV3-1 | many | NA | CASSLPSSGEQYF | TGTGCCAGCAGCCTACCGTCCTCCGGCGAGCAGTACTTC
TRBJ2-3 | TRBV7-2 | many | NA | CASSLGVGDTQYF | TGTGCCAGCAGCTTAGGAGTTGGCGATACGCAGTATTTT
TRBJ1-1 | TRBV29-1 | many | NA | CSGGSGFGTEAFF | TGCAGCGGCGGATCGGGGTTTGGGACTGAAGCTTTCTTT
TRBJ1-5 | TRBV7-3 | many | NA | CASSLQGRNQPQHF | TGTGCCAGCAGCCTACAGGGACGTAATCAGCCCCAGCATTTT
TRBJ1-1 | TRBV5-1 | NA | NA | CASSLENQGNTEAFF | TGCGCCAGCAGCTTGGAAAATCAGGGGAACACTGAAGCTTTCTTT
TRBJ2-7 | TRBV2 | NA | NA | CASSFQGTQSDEQYF | TGTGCCAGCAGTTTCCAGGGAACCCAATCCGACGAGCAGTACTTC
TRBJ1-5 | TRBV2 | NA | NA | CASTKTQGWQPQHF | TGTGCCAGCACTAAGACTCAGGGATGGCAGCCCCAGCATTTT
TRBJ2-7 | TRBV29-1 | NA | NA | CSVERPGVKQYF | TGCAGCGTTGAAAGACCAGGGGTCAAGCAGTACTTC
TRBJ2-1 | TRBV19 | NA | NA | CASSIGGINEQFF | TGTGCCAGTAGTATAGGGGGTATAAATGAGCAGTTCTTC
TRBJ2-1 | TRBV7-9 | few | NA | CASSLNQGTHEQFF | TGTGCCAGCAGCTTAAACCAGGGAACCCATGAGCAGTTCTTC
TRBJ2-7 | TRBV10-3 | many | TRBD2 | CAISVGEGWYEQYF | TGTGCCATCAGTGTAGGGGAGGGGTGGTACGAGCAGTACTTC
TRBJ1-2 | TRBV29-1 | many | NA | CSVGSGDGYTF | TGCAGCGTTGGCTCAGGGGACGGCTACACCTTC
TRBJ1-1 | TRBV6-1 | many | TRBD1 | CASSTTGGYTEAFF | TGTGCCAGCAGCACGACAGGGGGTTACACTGAAGCTTTCTTT
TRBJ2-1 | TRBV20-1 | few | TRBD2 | CSARGPGGEQFF | TGCAGTGCTAGAGGGCCGGGGGGTGAGCAGTTCTTC
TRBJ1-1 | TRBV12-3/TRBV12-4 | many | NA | CASSLTLRTEAFF | TGTGCCAGCAGTTTGACACTCCGGACTGAAGCTTTCTTT
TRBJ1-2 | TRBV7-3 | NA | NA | CASSLKDRGYTF | TGTGCCAGCAGCTTAAAGGACCGGGGCTACACCTTC
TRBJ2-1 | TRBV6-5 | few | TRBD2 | CASRSTSGASYNEQFF | TGTGCCAGCCGCTCGACTAGCGGGGCTTCCTACAATGAGCAGTTCTTC
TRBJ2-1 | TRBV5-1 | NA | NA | CASSLVGGSSYNEQFF | TGCGCCAGCAGCTTGGTCGGAGGGAGCTCCTACAATGAGCAGTTCTTC
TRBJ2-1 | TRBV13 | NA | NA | CASSLTSWYNEQFF | TGTGCCAGCAGCTTGACTAGTTGGTACAATGAGCAGTTCTTC
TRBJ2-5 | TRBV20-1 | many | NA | CSADRGQETQYF | TGCAGTGCTGATCGGGGCCAAGAGACCCAGTACTTC
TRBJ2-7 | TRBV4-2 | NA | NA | CASSQASLATIYEQYF | TGTGCCAGCAGCCAAGCATCTCTAGCGACGATCTACGAGCAGTACTTC
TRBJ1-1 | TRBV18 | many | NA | CASSPRGAVGEAFF | TGTGCCAGCTCACCAAGAGGGGCGGTTGGGGAAGCTTTCTTT
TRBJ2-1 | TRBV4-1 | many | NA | CASSQVGVGGNNEQFF | TGCGCCAGCAGCCAAGTAGGGGTGGGGGGTAATAATGAGCAGTTCTTC
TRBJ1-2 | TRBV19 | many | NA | CASSPNLSAAGEGYTF | TGTGCCAGTAGTCCGAACCTCAGTGCGGCCGGCGAAGGCTACACCTTC
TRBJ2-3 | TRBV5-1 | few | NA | CASGSIGGNTQYF | TGCGCCAGCGGATCAATTGGGGGCAATACGCAGTATTTT
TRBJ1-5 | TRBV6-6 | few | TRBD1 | CASSYPTGTGDDQPQHF | TGTGCCAGCAGTTACCCCACCGGGACAGGGGATGATCAGCCCCAGCATTTT
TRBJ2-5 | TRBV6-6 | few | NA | CASSYPQTGQETQYF | TGTGCCAGCAGTTACCCCCAGACAGGCCAAGAGACCCAGTACTTC
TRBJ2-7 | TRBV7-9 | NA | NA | CASSFGPRGTHEQYF | TGTGCCAGCAGCTTCGGCCCCAGGGGGACTCACGAGCAGTACTTC
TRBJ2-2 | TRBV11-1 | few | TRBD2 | CASSWEGTGELFF | TGTGCCAGCAGCTGGGAGGGGACCGGGGAGCTGTTTTTT
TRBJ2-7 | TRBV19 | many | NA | CASSMGTYEQYF | TGTGCCAGTAGTATGGGCACCTACGAGCAGTACTTC